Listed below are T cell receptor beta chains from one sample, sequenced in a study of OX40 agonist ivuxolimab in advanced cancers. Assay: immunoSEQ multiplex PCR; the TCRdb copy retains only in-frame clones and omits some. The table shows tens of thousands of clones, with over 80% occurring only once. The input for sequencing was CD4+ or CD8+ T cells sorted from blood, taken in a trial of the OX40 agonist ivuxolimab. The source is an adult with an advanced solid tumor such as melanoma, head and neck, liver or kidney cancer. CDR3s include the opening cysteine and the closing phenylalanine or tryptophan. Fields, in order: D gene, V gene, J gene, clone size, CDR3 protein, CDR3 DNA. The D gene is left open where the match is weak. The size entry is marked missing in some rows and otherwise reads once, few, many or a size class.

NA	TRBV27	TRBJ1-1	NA	CASSSGGTPNTEAFF	TGTGCCAGCAGTTCCGGGGGGACCCCGAACACTGAAGCTTTCTTT
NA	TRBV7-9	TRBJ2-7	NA	CASSLAGAEYEQYF	TGTGCCAGCAGCTTAGCGGGAGCGGAATACGAGCAGTACTTC
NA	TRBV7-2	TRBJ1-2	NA	CASSLGGLNYGYTF	TGTGCCAGCAGCTTGGGGGGACTGAACTATGGCTACACCTTC
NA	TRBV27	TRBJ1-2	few	CASSPPGFYGYTF	TGTGCCAGCAGTCCCCCAGGTTTCTATGGCTACACCTTC
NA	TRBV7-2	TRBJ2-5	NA	CASSLVHLETQYF	TGTGCCAGCAGCTTAGTTCACTTGGAGACCCAGTACTTC
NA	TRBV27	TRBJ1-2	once	CASKGPEDWDYGYTF	TGTGCCAGCAAAGGTCCTGAAGATTGGGACTATGGCTACACCTTC
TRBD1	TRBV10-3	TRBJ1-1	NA	CATTTGQGGNTEAFF	TGTGCCACGACCACCGGACAGGGGGGGAACACTGAAGCTTTCTTT
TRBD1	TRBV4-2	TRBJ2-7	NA	CASSQEGQGFYEQYF	TGTGCCAGCAGCCAGGAGGGACAGGGCTTCTACGAGCAGTACTTC
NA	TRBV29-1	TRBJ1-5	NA	CSVVLAPYSNQPQHF	TGCAGCGTTGTATTGGCACCATATAGCAATCAGCCCCAGCATTTT
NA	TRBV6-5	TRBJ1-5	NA	CASRVQATGPQHF	TGTGCCAGCAGGGTACAGGCTACGGGGCCCCAGCATTTT
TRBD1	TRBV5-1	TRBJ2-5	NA	CASSLERGQETQYF	TGCGCCAGCAGCTTGGAAAGGGGGCAGGAGACCCAGTACTTC
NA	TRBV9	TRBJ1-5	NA	CASSVAPLHRGTGGQPQHF	TGTGCCAGCAGCGTAGCCCCACTCCATCGGGGGACGGGAGGTCAGCCCCAGCATTTT
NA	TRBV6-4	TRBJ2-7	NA	CASSDSSGVRSYEQYF	TGTGCCAGCAGTGACTCCAGTGGAGTGCGGTCCTACGAGCAGTACTTC
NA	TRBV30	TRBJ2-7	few	CAWSVGSGHEQYF	TGTGCCTGGAGTGTCGGGTCAGGTCACGAGCAGTACTTC
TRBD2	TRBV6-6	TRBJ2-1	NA	CASRPHSGSSYNEQFF	TGTGCCAGCAGACCCCATAGCGGGAGCTCCTACAATGAGCAGTTCTTC
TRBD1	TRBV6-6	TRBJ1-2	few	CASTGTDFNYGYTF	TGTGCCAGCACCGGGACAGATTTTAACTATGGCTACACCTTC
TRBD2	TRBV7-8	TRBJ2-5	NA	CASSFSGVGETQYF	TGTGCCAGCAGCTTTAGCGGGGTTGGGGAGACCCAGTACTTC
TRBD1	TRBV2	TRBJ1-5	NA	CASSANTNRGSGQPQHF	TGTGCCAGCAGTGCGAATACCAACAGGGGATCGGGTCAGCCCCAGCATTTT
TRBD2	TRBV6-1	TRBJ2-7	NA	CASSGYRTSGPYEQYF	TGTGCCAGCAGTGGGTATCGGACTAGCGGACCCTACGAGCAGTACTTC
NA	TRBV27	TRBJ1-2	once	CATSLLSGPGYTF	TGTGCCACCTCCCTTTTATCGGGACCTGGCTACACCTTC
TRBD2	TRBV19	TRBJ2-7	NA	CASSAYERGPYEQYF	TGTGCCAGTAGTGCCTACGAGCGGGGCCCCTACGAGCAGTACTTC
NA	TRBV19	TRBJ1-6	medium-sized	CASSIANSPLHF	TGTGCCAGTAGTATAGCCAATTCACCCCTCCACTTT
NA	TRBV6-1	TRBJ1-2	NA	CASKKGGYTF	TGTGCCAGCAAAAAGGGTGGCTACACCTTC
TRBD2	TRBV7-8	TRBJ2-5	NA	CASSLDPGLGGETQYF	TGTGCCAGCAGCTTAGACCCGGGACTAGGGGGGGAGACCCAGTACTTC
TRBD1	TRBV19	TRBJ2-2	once	CASYMGQTNTGELFF	TGTGCCAGCTACATGGGACAGACGAACACCGGGGAGCTGTTTTTT
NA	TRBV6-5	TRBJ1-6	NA	CASSYQSRSPLHF	TGTGCCAGCAGTTATCAATCTCGTTCGCCCCTCCACTTT
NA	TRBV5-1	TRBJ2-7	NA	CASSLQGAGTYEQYF	TGCGCCAGCAGCTTACAGGGTGCGGGGACCTACGAGCAGTACTTC
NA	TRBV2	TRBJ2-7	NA	CASSGLGRGYEQYF	TGTGCCAGCAGTGGGCTGGGACGGGGCTACGAGCAGTACTTC
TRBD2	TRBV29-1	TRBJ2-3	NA	CSVNSGLAVTDTQYF	TGCAGCGTTAACTCGGGACTAGCGGTCACAGATACGCAGTATTTT
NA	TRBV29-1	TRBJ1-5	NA	CSVAQGDQPQHF	TGCAGCGTTGCACAGGGTGATCAGCCCCAGCATTTT
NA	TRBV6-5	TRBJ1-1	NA	CASSYSNRDTEAFF	TGTGCCAGCAGTTACTCGAACAGGGACACTGAAGCTTTCTTT
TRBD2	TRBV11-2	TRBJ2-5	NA	CASSLYSGLAGQETQYF	TGTGCCAGCAGCTTATACTCTGGACTAGCGGGTCAAGAGACCCAGTACTTC
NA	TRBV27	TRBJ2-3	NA	CASSSLDWGTDTQYF	TGTGCCAGCAGTTCCCTCGACTGGGGCACAGATACGCAGTATTTT
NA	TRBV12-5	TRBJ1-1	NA	CASGVQSNTEAFF	TGTGCTAGTGGGGTCCAATCGAACACTGAAGCTTTCTTT
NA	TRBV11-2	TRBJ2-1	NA	CASTSGWDNEQFF	TGTGCCAGCACGAGCGGGTGGGACAATGAGCAGTTCTTC
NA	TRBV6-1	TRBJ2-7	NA	CASSVGGWTYEQYF	TGTGCCAGCAGTGTTGGGGGGTGGACCTACGAGCAGTACTTC
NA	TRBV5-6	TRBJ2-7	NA	CASSLEWYEQYF	TGTGCCAGCAGCTTGGAATGGTACGAGCAGTACTTC
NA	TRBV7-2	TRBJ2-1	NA	CASSFGPGEQFF	TGTGCCAGCAGCTTTGGGCCCGGGGAGCAGTTCTTC
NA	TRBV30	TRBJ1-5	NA	CAWRIPGGNQPQHF	TGTGCCTGGAGGATCCCGGGAGGCAATCAGCCCCAGCATTTT
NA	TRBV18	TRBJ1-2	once	CASSPSGEGGYTF	TGTGCCAGCTCACCTTCCGGAGAAGGGGGCTACACCTTC
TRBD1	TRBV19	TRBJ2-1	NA	CASSSDRGISYNEQFF	TGTGCCAGTAGTTCGGACAGGGGTATCTCCTACAATGAGCAGTTCTTC
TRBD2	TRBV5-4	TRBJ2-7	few	CASSSSGRAVYEQYF	TGTGCCAGCAGCTCTAGCGGGAGGGCTGTCTACGAGCAGTACTTC
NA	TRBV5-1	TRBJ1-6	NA	CASSLVGDSDSPLHF	TGCGCCAGCAGCTTGGTTGGGGACTCCGATTCACCCCTCCACTTT
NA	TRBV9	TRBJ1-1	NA	CASSVGGFRNTEAFF	TGTGCCAGCAGCGTGGGGGGGTTTAGGAACACTGAAGCTTTCTTT
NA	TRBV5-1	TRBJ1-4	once	CASSLGPYGGGNEKLFF	TGCGCCAGCAGCTTGGGGCCGTACGGGGGAGGAAATGAAAAACTGTTTTTT